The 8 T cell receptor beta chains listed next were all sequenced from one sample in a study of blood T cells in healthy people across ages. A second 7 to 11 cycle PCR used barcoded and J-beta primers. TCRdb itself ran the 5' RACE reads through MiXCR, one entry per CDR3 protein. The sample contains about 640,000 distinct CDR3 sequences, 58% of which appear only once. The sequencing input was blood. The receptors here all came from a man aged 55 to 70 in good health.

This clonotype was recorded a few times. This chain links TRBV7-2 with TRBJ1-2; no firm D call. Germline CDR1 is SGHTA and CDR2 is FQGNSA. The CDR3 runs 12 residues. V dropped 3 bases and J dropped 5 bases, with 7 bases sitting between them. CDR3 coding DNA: TGTGCCAGCAGCTTCGGGGAGTATGGCTACACCTTC. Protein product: CASSFGEYGYTF. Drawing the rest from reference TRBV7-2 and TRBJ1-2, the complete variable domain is GAGVSQSPSNKVTEKGKDVELRCDPISGHTALYWYRQSLGQGLEFLIYFQGNSAPDKSGLPSDRFSAERTGGSVSTLTIQRTQQEDSAVYLCASSFGEYGYTFGSGTRLTVV.

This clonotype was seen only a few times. CDR3 in DNA: TGCGCCAGCAGCTCCGGGACTAGCGGTAGGGAACAGTTCTTC. It is translated as CASSSGTSGREQFF. The V gene is TRBV5-1, the J gene TRBJ2-1; 11 bases match TRBD2. The germline gives CDR1 SGHRS, CDR2 YFSETQ. The CDR3 has 14 residues. J lost 13 bases, V lost 3 bases, and 9 bases had no gene match.

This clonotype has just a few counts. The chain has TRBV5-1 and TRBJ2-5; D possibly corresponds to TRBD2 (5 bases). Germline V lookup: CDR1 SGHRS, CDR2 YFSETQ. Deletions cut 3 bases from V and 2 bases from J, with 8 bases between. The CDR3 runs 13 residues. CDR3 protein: CASSSEVQETQYF. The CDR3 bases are TGCGCCAGCAGCTCGGAGGTACAAGAGACCCAGTACTTC.

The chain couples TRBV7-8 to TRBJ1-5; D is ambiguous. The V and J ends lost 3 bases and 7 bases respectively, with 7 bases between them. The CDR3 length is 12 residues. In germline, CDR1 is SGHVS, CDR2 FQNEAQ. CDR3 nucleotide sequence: TGTGCCAGCAGCTTCGCTGGACAGCCCCAGCATTTT. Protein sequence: CASSFAGQPQHF.

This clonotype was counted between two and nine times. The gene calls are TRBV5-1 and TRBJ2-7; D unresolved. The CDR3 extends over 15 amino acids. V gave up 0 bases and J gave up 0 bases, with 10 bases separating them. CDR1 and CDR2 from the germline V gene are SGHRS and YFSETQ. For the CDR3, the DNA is TGCGCCAGCAGCTTGGGAGGTTATAGCTCCTACGAGCAGTACTTC. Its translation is CASSLGGYSSYEQYF.

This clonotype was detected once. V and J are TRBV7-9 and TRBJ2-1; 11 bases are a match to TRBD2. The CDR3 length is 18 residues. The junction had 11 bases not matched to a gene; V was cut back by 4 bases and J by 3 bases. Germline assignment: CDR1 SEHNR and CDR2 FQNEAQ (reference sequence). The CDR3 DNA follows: TGTGCCAGCAGCTCACGGGGTAGCGGGGGGGCCGACTACAATGAGCAGTTCTTC. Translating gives CASSSRGSGGADYNEQFF.

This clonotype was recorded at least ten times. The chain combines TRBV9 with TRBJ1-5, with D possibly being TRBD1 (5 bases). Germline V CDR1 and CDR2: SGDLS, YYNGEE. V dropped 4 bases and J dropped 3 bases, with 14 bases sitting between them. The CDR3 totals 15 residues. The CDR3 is CASSLTPDNNQPQHF. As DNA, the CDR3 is TGTGCCAGCAGCCTGACCCCGGACAACAATCAGCCCCAGCATTTT.

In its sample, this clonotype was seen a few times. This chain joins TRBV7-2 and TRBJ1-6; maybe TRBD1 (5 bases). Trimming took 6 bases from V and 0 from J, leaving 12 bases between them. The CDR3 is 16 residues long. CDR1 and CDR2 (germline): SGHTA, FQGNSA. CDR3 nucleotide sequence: TGTGCCAGCAGGCTTAAGGGGAGCTCCTATAATTCACCCCTCCACTTT. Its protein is CASRLKGSSYNSPLHF.